The 21 T cell receptor beta chains given below trace back to one sample, sequenced in a study of identical twins. MiXCR, applied by TCRdb to the 5' RACE reads, yields one record per CDR3 protein. Among approximately 94,000 distinct CDR3 sequences listed, 5.9% were seen once. Sequences were obtained from memory T cells sorted from blood. The origin of the receptors is a woman aged 45-65 years in good health.

This clonotype was recorded many times. V and J are TRBV7-6 and TRBJ2-1, with a possible D match to TRBD1 (5 bases). The CDR3 totals 14 residues. Germline lookup yields CDR1 SGHVS and CDR2 FNYEAQ. Trimming took 2 bases from V and 8 from J, leaving 13 bases between them. DNA for the CDR3: TGTGCCAGCAGCTTACAGGGCTCCAGCGATGAGCAGTTCTTC. Amino acids: CASSLQGSSDEQFF.

The chain has TRBV7-2 and TRBJ1-1; 7 bases match TRBD1. V was pared by 4 bases and J by 5 bases, with 4 bases of the junction left unmatched. The CDR3 sequence is 13 residues long. The germline V gene has CDR1 SGHTA and CDR2 FQGNSA. DNA for the CDR3: TGTGCCAGCAGCTCTGACAGGGTAACTGAAGCTTTCTTT. Translating it yields CASSSDRVTEAFF.

This clonotype came up many times. The rearrangement joins TRBV7-6 to TRBJ2-2, with a weak D call TRBD1 (6 bases). The CDR3 extends over 14 amino acids. With 6 bases removed from V and 1 base from J, the gap between germline ends came to 9 bases. Germline-derived CDR1 and CDR2 are SGHVS and FNYEAQ. CDR3 amino acids: CASRSTGNTGELFF. The CDR3 DNA follows: TGTGCCAGCAGGTCGACAGGGAACACCGGGGAGCTGTTTTTT.

The gene calls are TRBV10-2 and TRBJ2-7; D remains unclear. With 3 bases removed from V and 4 bases from J, the gap between germline ends came to 22 bases. Germline CDR1 and CDR2: WSHSY and SAAADI. This CDR3 has 17 residues. The CDR3 protein is CASSDSTVLPLGYEQYF. The CDR3 region has the DNA TGCGCCAGCAGTGATTCGACGGTTTTGCCCCTCGGATACGAGCAGTACTTC.

This clonotype was recorded many times. V and J are TRBV3-1 and TRBJ2-1, with D tentatively TRBD1 or TRBD2 (5 bases each). Looked up from germline, CDR1 is LGHDT and CDR2 is YNNKEL (reference sequence). V was trimmed by 3 bases and J by 4 bases, leaving 16 bases between them. This CDR3 is 16 amino acids long. The CDR3 region is CASSQIRDLRYNEQFF. CDR3 nucleotide sequence: TGTGCCAGCAGCCAGATCCGGGACCTCCGATACAATGAGCAGTTCTTC.

This clonotype showed up many times. The genes are TRBV27 and TRBJ2-4; 7 bases fit TRBD1. The junction had 7 bases not matched to a gene; V was cut back by 2 bases and J by 12 bases. CDR1 and CDR2 (germline): MNHEY, SMNVEV (reference sequence). The CDR3 is 13 amino acids. The CDR3 loop is CASSLTIEGAQYF. The CDR3 DNA is TGTGCCAGCAGTTTAACAATCGAGGGGGCTCAGTACTTC.

In its sample, this clonotype was seen many times. This rearrangement joins TRBV12-5 to TRBJ2-3; no definite D call. This CDR3 has 16 amino acids. Germline loops: CDR1 LGHNT, CDR2 FRNRAP. V lost 6 bases and J 2 bases, leaving 18 bases between the germline ends. The CDR3 region is CASGPGMSRTTDTQYF. In DNA form, the CDR3 reads TGTGCTAGTGGCCCCGGAATGAGCAGAACCACAGATACGCAGTATTTT.

This clonotype was counted many times. This rearrangement joins TRBV21-1 to TRBJ1-4; TRBD1 is taken as the D call from the table, unchecked against the DNA. TRBV21-1 is deemed a pseudogene. The CDR3 contains 15 residues. In DNA form, the CDR3 reads TGTGCCAGCAGCAAGAGGGACAGGACTAATGAAAAACTGTTTTTT. As protein: CASSKRDRTNEKLFF.

This clonotype was detected many times. The chain combines TRBV29-1 with TRBJ2-7; 9 bases map to TRBD1. V dropped 4 bases and J dropped 6; count of bases not matched to a gene: 7. From germline, CDR1 is SQVTM and CDR2 ANQGSEA. The CDR3 spans 13 residues. The CDR3 sequence is CSVVTGGVGEQYV. CDR3 sequence (DNA): TGCAGCGTTGTAACAGGGGGCGTGGGCGAGCAGTACGTC.

This clonotype has at least ten counts. The CDR3: CASSLTFGGGNEQFF. The CDR3 bases are TGTGCCAGCAGCTTAACGTTCGGAGGGGGCAATGAGCAGTTCTTC. The chain carries TRBV7-3 and TRBJ2-1, with D perhaps being TRBD1 or TRBD2 (6 bases each). CDR3 size: 15 residues. Trimming cost V 0 bases and J 6 bases, with 12 bases left between them. CDR1 is SGHTA and CDR2 is FQGTGA in the germline V gene.

This clonotype has ten or more counts. The chain uses TRBV4-2 and TRBJ2-7; 11 bases fit TRBD2. With V trimmed by 2 bases and J by 5 bases, 11 bases remained unmatched. Germline CDR1 LGHNA, CDR2 YNFKEQ. The CDR3 is 17 amino acids. CDR3 loop: CASSQPAGLAGGHEQYF. CDR3 sequence (DNA): TGTGCCAGCAGCCAACCGGCGGGTCTAGCGGGAGGTCACGAGCAGTACTTC.

The sample holds a few counts of this clonotype. The chain recombines TRBV20-1 with TRBJ1-1; TRBD1 matches at 9 bases. The J segment lost 5 bases and the V segment lost 4 bases, leaving 14 bases of the junction unmatched. The CDR3 length is 16 residues. From germline, CDR1 is DFQATT and CDR2 SNEGSKA (reference sequence). The CDR3 bases are TGCAGTGCTATAATTTTACAGGGGGCAGGTGGGACTGAAGCTTTCTTT. This codes for CSAIILQGAGGTEAFF.

The sample holds a few counts of this clonotype. Relative to the germline gene, one junction end is altered; a read error may explain this. The V gene is TRBV29-1, the J gene TRBJ2-3; 11 bases are a match to TRBD2. This CDR3 comprises 16 residues. In germline, CDR1 is SQVTM, CDR2 ANQGSEA. The CDR3 region has the DNA TGCAGCGTCCATCAGCCTAGCGGGAGGCGCACAGATACGCAATATTTT. Its protein is CSVHQPSGRRTDTQYF.

This clonotype has ten or more counts. This rearrangement joins TRBV5-1 to TRBJ2-5; weak D call: TRBD2 (5 bases). V was clipped by 4 bases and J by 5 bases, with 18 bases between them. Germline V gives CDR1 SGHRS, CDR2 YFSETQ. The CDR3 consists of 15 residues. The DNA for the CDR3 is TGCGCCAGCAGCCAGAGCGGACCCGTGGAGGAGACCCAGTACTTC. Protein: CASSQSGPVEETQYF.

This clonotype was detected ten times or more. This sequence joins TRBV12-3 or TRBV12-4 and TRBJ2-3, with D uncertain. This CDR3 has 12 residues. V lost 1 base and J 6 bases, leaving 5 bases between the germline ends. CDR3 DNA sequence: TGTGCCAGCAGTTTAGGGTGGGATACGCAGTATTTT. It is translated as CASSLGWDTQYF.

The chain carries TRBV10-2 and TRBJ1-4, with D tentatively TRBD1 (5 bases). V was cut by 0 bases and J by 7 bases, with 18 bases left in between. Germline-derived CDR1 and CDR2 are WSHSY and SAAADI. The CDR3 consists of 17 residues. CDR3 sequence: CASSESGQIQGVEKLFF. In DNA, the CDR3 is TGCGCCAGCAGTGAGTCGGGTCAAATCCAGGGAGTTGAAAAACTGTTTTTT.

This clonotype was recorded many times. The V gene is TRBV5-6, the J gene TRBJ1-1; 11 nucleotides line up with TRBD1. The CDR3 runs 16 residues. The V gene end was trimmed by 5 bases and the J gene end by 5 bases; junction bases not matched to a gene: 11. Germline CDR1 SGHDT, CDR2 YYEEEE. CDR3 region: CASSRKGQGARTEAFF. The CDR3 DNA is TGTGCCAGCAGTAGGAAAGGACAGGGGGCGCGAACTGAAGCTTTCTTT.

This clonotype has only a few counts. The chain carries TRBV3-1 and TRBJ2-7; D is uncertain. This CDR3 is 12 amino acids long. Germline values: CDR1 LGHDT, CDR2 YNNKEL (reference sequence). The CDR3: CPTFPRVYEQYF. CDR3 nucleotide sequence: TGTCCCACTTTTCCGCGTGTCTACGAGCAGTACTTC.

This clonotype was detected many times. The rearrangement joins TRBV4-2 to TRBJ2-7; 12 nucleotides align to TRBD2. The J segment lost 7 bases and the V segment lost 4 bases, leaving 14 bases of the junction unmatched. Germline lookup yields CDR1 LGHNA and CDR2 YNFKEQ. This CDR3 region has 17 residues. The DNA of the CDR3 is TGTGCCAGCAGCCCCCAGGGTCAGACTAGCGGGGGTCAGGAGCAGTACTTC. Protein: CASSPQGQTSGGQEQYF.

With regard to this clonotype: This may be a read error, as it is one base from a much larger clone. Because it lacks the conserved phenylalanine or tryptophan at the end, this CDR3 is likely a read error. CDR3 protein: CASRKITDTEAFY. In DNA, the CDR3 is TGTGCCAGCAGAAAAATTACCGACACTGAAGCTTTCTAT. The chain recombines TRBV6-1 with TRBJ1-1; D is ambiguous. Germline CDR1 is MNHNS and CDR2 is SASEGT. The V end lost 6 bases, the J end lost 3 bases, and 11 bases lay between the germline ends. The CDR3 runs 13 residues.

This clonotype was observed many times. This rearrangement joins TRBV24-1 to TRBJ2-3; D is unresolved. This CDR3 is built from 12 residues. Germline V gene sequence: CDR1 KGHDR, CDR2 SFDVKD. Trimming cost V 1 base and J 6 bases, with 4 bases left between them. CDR3 residues: CATSDLLDTQYF. The CDR3 nucleotides read TGTGCCACCAGTGATTTACTCGATACGCAGTATTTT.